The 13 T cell receptor beta chains reported below all come from one sample, sequenced in a study of cytomegalovirus exposure and HLA in healthy donors. In the PCR, 60 Vbeta and 13 Jbeta primers were used. Method: immunoSEQ multiplex PCR; TCRdb's copy keeps in-frame clones and lacks some. The data show about 180,000 clones, around 75% seen once. Sequences were obtained from PBMCs. Receptors were obtained from a male donor in good health and CMV-seronegative.

The chain is built from TRBV6-5 and TRBJ2-1; TRBD1 agrees at 9 bases. J was trimmed by 8 bases and V by 3 bases; bases with no gene match: 8. There are 15 residues in the CDR3. From germline, CDR1 is MNHEY and CDR2 SVGAGI. The CDR3 region is CASSYGQGTSDEQFF. CDR3 DNA: TGTGCCAGCAGTTATGGACAGGGGACTTCAGATGAGCAGTTCTTC.

The V gene is TRBV6-1, the J gene TRBJ2-7; D might be TRBD1 (7 bases). This CDR3 comprises 15 residues. The ends were cut back, 6 bases at V and 0 bases at J, with 15 bases in the middle. Germline V gives CDR1 MNHNS, CDR2 SASEGT. CDR3 in amino acids: CASRGGEGASYEQYF. CDR3 nucleotides: TGTGCCAGCAGGGGGGGAGAGGGGGCCTCCTACGAGCAGTACTTC.

This clone appeared a single time. J is TRBJ1-5 and V is TRBV30, with D unresolved. Germline V gives CDR1 GTSNPN, CDR2 SVGIG (reference sequence). Trimming shortened V by 0 bases and J by 0 bases, and 3 bases separated the two germline ends. The CDR3 contains 13 residues. CDR3 region: CAWSVYSNQPQHF. The CDR3 DNA follows: TGTGCCTGGAGTGTTTATAGCAATCAGCCCCAGCATTTT.

The chain uses TRBV13 and TRBJ1-1; TRBD1 agrees at 7 bases. CDR1 is PRHDT, CDR2 FYEKMQ, per germline (reference sequence). The V segment lost 3 bases and the J segment 2 bases; nucleotides outside the gene matches: 9. The CDR3 runs to 16 residues. The CDR3 spells CASSFARGRVNTEAFF. The CDR3 DNA is TGTGCCAGCAGCTTCGCTAGGGGGCGAGTAAACACTGAAGCTTTCTTT.

The chain couples TRBV9 to TRBJ2-7; 8 positions agree with TRBD1. The CDR3 has 13 residues. Germline CDR1 is SGDLS and CDR2 is YYNGEE. The V segment lost 3 bases and the J segment 3 bases; nucleotides outside the gene matches: 2. The CDR3 loop is CASSATGGYEQYF. CDR3 sequence (DNA): TGTGCCAGCAGCGCTACAGGGGGCTACGAGCAGTACTTC.

Here the CDR3 reads CSFATPGSSHEQYF. In nucleotides, the CDR3 is TGCAGCTTTGCCACTCCGGGATCTTCCCACGAGCAGTACTTC. The chain is built from TRBV29-1 and TRBJ2-7, with D possibly matching TRBD2 (5 bases). V was trimmed by 8 bases and J by 5 bases, leaving 22 bases between them. The CDR3 has 14 amino acids. CDR1 is SQVTM, CDR2 ANQGSEA, per germline.

The sample holds one count of this clone. The CDR3 loop reads CASGPLEAKNIQYF. The CDR3 coding sequence is TGTGCTAGTGGCCCTCTAGAGGCCAAAAACATTCAGTACTTC. This sequence joins TRBV12-5 and TRBJ2-4; D gene unclear. There are 14 residues in the CDR3. The ends were cut back, 6 bases at V and 1 base at J, with 10 bases in the middle. The germline V gene encodes CDR1 LGHNT and CDR2 FRNRAP. The variable domain in full, with the rest retrieved from reference TRBV12-5 and TRBJ2-4, is DARVTQTPRHKVTEMGQEVTMRCQPILGHNTVFWYRQTMMQGLELLAYFRNRAPLDDSGMPKDRFSAEMPDATLATLKIQPSEPRDSAVYFCASGPLEAKNIQYFGAGTRLSVL.

The chain has TRBV7-5 and TRBJ2-2; TRBD2, as called in the table, went unchecked against the DNA. TRBV7-5 is deemed a pseudogene. The CDR3 contains 16 residues. The CDR3, as DNA: TGTGCCAGAAGCTTAGTGCGTCAGGGTAGCGGCGGGGAGCTGTTTTTT. Translated, it gives CARSLVRQGSGGELFF.

V and J are TRBV10-2 and TRBJ2-5; D ambiguous. CDR3 length equals 14 residues. CDR1 and CDR2 from the germline V gene are WSHSY and SAAADI. Trimming shortened V by 4 bases and J by 0 bases, and 9 bases separated the two germline ends. The CDR3, as DNA: TGCGCCAGCAGTGCCTCCTCGTACCAAGAGACCCAGTACTTC. Its protein product is CASSASSYQETQYF.

The chain employs TRBV6-5 and TRBJ1-1; 8 nucleotides line up with TRBD1. The ends lost 5 bases at V and 11 bases at J; junction bases unmatched: 10. From germline, CDR1 is MNHEY and CDR2 SVGAGI. The CDR3 extends over 13 amino acids. The CDR3 nucleotides read TGTGCCAGCAGTCTGACGATGGACAGGGATGCTTTCTTT. Translated, it gives CASSLTMDRDAFF.

The chain uses TRBV7-2 and TRBJ2-3; D might be TRBD1 (6 bases). Trimming took 2 bases from V and 2 from J, leaving 20 bases between them. This CDR3 region has 18 residues. Germline loops: CDR1 SGHTA, CDR2 FQGNSA. The CDR3, as DNA: TGTGCCAGCAGCTTATTTTCATCAACTTGGGGGCCCACAGATACGCAGTATTTT. Encoded protein: CASSLFSSTWGPTDTQYF.

The CDR3 DNA sequence: TGTGCTAGTGGTCCCCGCCCCGGGCTAGCGAATCGGAACACCGGGGAGCTGTTTTTT. Its translation: CASGPRPGLANRNTGELFF. The chain couples TRBV12-5 to TRBJ2-2; tentatively, D is TRBD2 (6 bases). With 5 bases removed from V and 1 base from J, the gap between germline ends came to 23 bases. The V gene's germline CDR1 is LGHNT and CDR2 FRNRAP. The CDR3 loop spans 19 amino acids.

The chain links TRBV5-1 to TRBJ1-3, with 9 nucleotides matching TRBD1. J was trimmed by 2 bases and V by 4 bases; bases with no gene match: 4. CDR3 length: 15 amino acids. The germline V gene encodes CDR1 SGHRS and CDR2 YFSETQ. The DNA for the CDR3 is TGCGCCAGCAGCCCCCGACAGGGGGCTGGAAACACCATATATTTT. Amino acids: CASSPRQGAGNTIYF.